A selection of T cell receptor beta chains follows, all from one sample in a study of liver allograft versus peripheral blood T cells. TCRdb ran MiXCR on the reads and lists one entry per CDR3 protein. The sample lists around 13,000 distinct CDR3 sequences; 25% to 35% were seen once. These receptors all come from a human patient who had a liver transplant. A share of the T cells may be of graft donor origin. The CDR3 runs from the conserved cysteine through the conserved F or W. A D gene is named only where the DNA matches it firmly. Part of the rows lack a size; the others show once, few, many or a class for expanded clones.

d_call,j_call,clone_size,v_call,cdr3_aa,cdr3_nt
NA,TRBJ1-1,few,TRBV30,CAWSAIRVNTEAFF,TGTGCCTGGAGTGCAATCAGGGTAAACACTGAAGCTTTCTTT
NA,TRBJ1-6,many,TRBV6-1,CASSDRQGGNSPLHF,TGTGCCAGCAGTGACCGCCAGGGAGGGAATTCACCCCTCCACTTT
TRBD2,TRBJ2-1,NA,TRBV11-2,CASSLARTSGSNEQFF,TGTGCCAGCAGCTTAGCCCGGACTAGCGGGAGCAATGAGCAGTTCTTC
NA,TRBJ1-6,NA,TRBV7-9,CASSLGRDNSPLHF,TGTGCCAGCAGTTTAGGCCGAGATAATTCACCCCTCCACTTT
NA,TRBJ1-6,many,TRBV19,CASSHQGGENSPLHF,TGTGCCAGTAGTCATCAGGGCGGTGAGAATTCACCCCTCCACTTT
NA,TRBJ1-1,medium-sized,TRBV19,CASSIFGTAGNTEAFF,TGTGCCAGTAGTATATTCGGCACGGCGGGGAACACTGAAGCTTTCTTT
TRBD1,TRBJ1-2,many,TRBV28,CASGLDRAVYYGYTF,TGTGCCAGCGGCCTTGACAGGGCGGTATACTATGGCTACACCTTC
NA,TRBJ1-1,medium-sized,TRBV19,CASSTQDISYTEAFF,TGTGCCAGTAGTACCCAAGACATATCCTACACTGAAGCTTTCTTT
NA,TRBJ2-7,few,TRBV12-3/TRBV12-4,CASRPGRALNREQYF,TGTGCCAGCAGACCTGGCCGGGCCCTCAACCGCGAGCAGTACTTC
TRBD1,TRBJ1-1,medium-sized,TRBV5-1,CASSLGRDSLNTEAFF,TGCGCCAGCAGCTTGGGCCGGGACAGCTTGAACACTGAAGCTTTCTTT
TRBD1,TRBJ2-5,NA,TRBV12-3/TRBV12-4,CASSPWGQGAGETQYF,TGTGCCAGCAGTCCCTGGGGACAGGGGGCTGGAGAGACCCAGTACTTC
NA,TRBJ1-2,NA,TRBV15,CATSLGLKGGYTF,TGTGCCACCAGTCTCGGGTTGAAGGGTGGCTACACCTTC
TRBD1,TRBJ2-2,large,TRBV29-1,CSVDPGTGTNTGELFF,TGCAGCGTTGACCCCGGGACAGGGACGAACACCGGGGAGCTGTTTTTT
TRBD2,TRBJ2-1,NA,TRBV7-2,CASSQRGTSGFNEQFF,TGTGCCAGCAGCCAGAGGGGTACTAGCGGTTTCAATGAGCAGTTCTTC
NA,TRBJ2-5,many,TRBV19,CASSMGVQETQYF,TGTGCCAGTAGTATGGGGGTCCAAGAGACCCAGTACTTC
TRBD2,TRBJ2-5,few,TRBV6-5,CASSGLASQETQYF,TGTGCCAGCAGCGGACTAGCGAGCCAAGAGACCCAGTACTTC
NA,TRBJ2-7,medium-sized,TRBV5-6,CASSRGSWVRSSYEQYF,TGTGCCAGCAGTAGAGGATCTTGGGTTAGGAGCTCCTACGAGCAGTACTTC
NA,TRBJ2-5,NA,TRBV10-2,CASSESARAGPYQETQYF,TGCGCCAGCAGTGAGAGTGCGAGGGCGGGCCCGTACCAAGAGACCCAGTACTTC
NA,TRBJ2-5,few,TRBV9,CASSVGTNKEGETQYF,TGTGCCAGCAGCGTAGGAACCAACAAGGAAGGAGAGACCCAGTACTTC
NA,TRBJ1-3,few,TRBV19,CASSWGNSGNTIYF,TGTGCCAGTAGTTGGGGAAACTCTGGAAACACCATATATTTT
NA,TRBJ2-7,few,TRBV30,CAWSPGRSYEQYF,TGTGCCTGGAGCCCCGGGCGGTCCTACGAGCAGTACTTC
TRBD2,TRBJ2-2,many,TRBV24-1,CATSSSGRSGELFF,TGTGCCACCAGCTCCAGCGGGAGGTCCGGGGAGCTGTTTTTT
TRBD1,TRBJ1-6,many,TRBV29-1,CSNWGQNNSPLHF,TGCAGCAATTGGGGACAGAACAATTCACCCCTCCACTTT
NA,TRBJ2-1,NA,TRBV11-2,CASSLSVGVAGGSYNEQFF,TGTGCCAGCAGCTTGAGTGTGGGGGTAGCAGGGGGGTCCTACAATGAGCAGTTCTTC
NA,TRBJ1-5,medium-sized,TRBV18,CASSGNDRFGQPQHF,TGTGCCAGCTCGGGGAACGATCGGTTCGGACAGCCCCAGCATTTT
TRBD1,TRBJ2-1,NA,TRBV30,CAWSGTGIFDEQFF,TGTGCCTGGAGTGGGACAGGGATTTTCGATGAGCAGTTCTTC
NA,TRBJ1-6,many,TRBV20-1,CSARDERRRDPSPLHF,TGCAGTGCTAGAGATGAACGTCGCAGGGACCCTTCACCCCTCCACTTT
TRBD1,TRBJ1-2,NA,TRBV30,CAWTGQGAGGYTF,TGTGCCTGGACCGGACAGGGGGCGGGTGGCTACACCTTC
NA,TRBJ1-1,many,TRBV20-1,CSARAGMDTEAFF,TGCAGTGCCCGAGCAGGGATGGACACTGAAGCTTTCTTT
NA,TRBJ1-2,few,TRBV6-5,CASSPGFGYTF,TGTGCCAGCAGCCCGGGTTTCGGCTACACCTTC
NA,TRBJ2-2,few,TRBV11-2,CASSLVTPPVIGELFF,TGTGCCAGCAGCTTAGTAACCCCTCCGGTAATCGGGGAGCTGTTTTTT
TRBD1,TRBJ1-2,medium-sized,TRBV18,CASSRDSRGWIEGYTF,TGTGCCAGCTCCCGGGACAGCCGAGGGTGGATTGAGGGCTACACCTTC
NA,TRBJ1-2,medium-sized,TRBV6-1,CASSVQGGDYGYTF,TGTGCCAGCAGTGTTCAAGGCGGGGACTATGGCTACACCTTC
TRBD1,TRBJ2-7,few,TRBV5-6,CASSDPRGIYEQYF,TGTGCCAGCAGCGATCCCAGGGGGATCTACGAGCAGTACTTC
NA,TRBJ1-6,NA,TRBV6-5,CASSYRGYSPLHF,TGTGCCAGCAGTTACAGGGGCTATTCACCCCTCCACTTT
NA,TRBJ2-5,NA,TRBV9,CASSVDWTETQYF,TGTGCCAGCAGCGTGGATTGGACGGAGACCCAGTACTTC
NA,TRBJ2-7,NA,TRBV28,CASSFAGEIAYEQYF,TGTGCCAGCAGTTTTGCCGGAGAGATTGCCTACGAGCAGTACTTC
NA,TRBJ1-5,NA,TRBV27,CASSLLGDSNQPQHF,TGTGCCAGCAGTTTATTGGGGGATAGCAATCAGCCCCAGCATTTT
TRBD1,TRBJ2-2,medium-sized,TRBV24-1,CATSDRHRGLAAGELFF,TGTGCCACCAGTGACCGACACAGGGGGCTTGCGGCCGGGGAGCTGTTTTTT
NA,TRBJ2-3,medium-sized,TRBV10-3,CAISEVSGGQADTQYF,TGTGCCATCAGTGAAGTCAGCGGGGGACAGGCAGATACGCAGTATTTT
TRBD2,TRBJ2-3,medium-sized,TRBV6-1,CASMVAGTDTQYF,TGTGCCAGCATGGTAGCGGGAACAGATACGCAGTATTTT
NA,TRBJ2-5,NA,TRBV9,CASSVGGQETQYF,TGTGCCAGCAGCGTAGGAGGTCAAGAGACCCAGTACTTC
NA,TRBJ2-2,NA,TRBV7-3,CASSPIRGGELFF,TGTGCCAGCAGCCCCATCCGGGGCGGGGAGCTGTTTTTT
NA,TRBJ1-5,NA,TRBV19,CASSIGTYNQPQHF,TGTGCCAGTAGTATCGGTACGTATAATCAGCCCCAGCATTTT
NA,TRBJ1-1,NA,TRBV2,CASENTEAFF,TGTGCCAGCGAGAACACTGAAGCTTTCTTT
TRBD1,TRBJ1-2,few,TRBV6-5,CASSPDRGRGYTF,TGTGCCAGCAGCCCCGACAGGGGGAGAGGCTACACCTTC
NA,TRBJ2-3,NA,TRBV5-5,CASSPSGAPDTQYF,TGTGCCAGCAGCCCCTCCGGGGCGCCGGATACGCAGTATTTT